The entry below gives a single T cell receptor (beta chain) sequence along with its context. The data belong to a study of blood T cell repertoires in COVID-19. Using immunoSEQ multiplex PCR, the repertoire was profiled, and TCRdb retains in-frame clones only, with some absent. The data contain around 120,000 clones, approximately 85% of them singletons. V was clipped by 7 bases and J by 6 bases, with 16 bases between them. The CDR3 is 15 residues long. The germline V gene encodes CDR1 MNHEY and CDR2 SVGAGI. This sequence joins TRBV6-5 and TRBJ1-6; maybe TRBD1 (5 bases). The sample taken for sequencing was peripheral blood. This TCR was recovered from a human donor in a cohort sampled during active COVID-19. The CDR3 bases are TGTGCCAGCACCTCCCAGGGAAGGGGTAATTCACCCCTCCACTTT. This sequence encodes CASTSQGRGNSPLHF.